This TCR beta chain was captured in a study of blood T cell repertoires in COVID-19. Across the study: Researchers got acute and convalescent COVID-19 samples from the United States, Italy and Spain. T cells, B-cell-depleted T cells, or PBMCs supplied cDNA or gDNA.

Original handling: Nucleated cell counts were estimated from reference gene primer amplification. Data came from immunoSEQ multiplex PCR; TCRdb stores just in-frame clones and leaves some out. V and J calls and clone size are as listed in that table; D and trimming were resolved from the DNA. The sample shows approximately 240,000 clones, 65% to 85% of them seen only once. This receptor was taken from a woman aged 40 to 49 with active or convalescent COVID-19. Sequenced input: peripheral blood.

CDR3 nucleotide sequence: TGTGCCAGCAGCCAAGGTGGGACAGCCCAAGAGACCCAGTACTTC. Protein sequence: CASSQGGTAQETQYF. The chain recombines TRBV4-2 with TRBJ2-5, with 7 positions matching TRBD1. Per the germline V gene, CDR1 is LGHNA and CDR2 is YNFKEQ. Trimming took 1 base from V and 1 from J; bases not matched to a gene: 3. This CDR3 is 15 amino acids long.